This section outlines one T cell receptor beta chain sequence together with its context. Its matching antigen is unknown. CDR1 and CDR2 from the germline V gene are MNHEY and SVGEGT. The CDR3 loop spans 15 amino acids. V lost 4 bases to trimming and J lost 6 bases; unmatched junction nucleotides: 11. The sample originates from a study of T cells after yellow fever vaccination. Study details: Some fractions had low cell numbers, and these were prepared with SMART-Seq v4 Ultra Low Input.

Study-level findings and limits: On re-exposure, the response was weaker but peaked faster, at day 5 versus 15. A small share of clonotypes appeared in both CD4 and CD8 compartments. Reappearing after the booster were most of the clones from primary vaccination (less than 97% CD4, 88% CD8).

A single record per CDR3 protein comes from TCRdb applying MiXCR to the 5' RACE reads. The table has about 320,000 distinct CDR3 sequences, roughly 10% seen once. The chain couples TRBV6-2 or TRBV6-3 to TRBJ1-2, with TRBD1 matching 7 bases. This clonotype originated in a young man who received the YFV17D yellow fever vaccine. Sequencing used CD4+ T cells sorted from PBMCs, obtained 45 days after the yellow fever booster vaccination. CDR3 protein: CASSSPDREFHGYTF. The CDR3 nucleotides read TGTGCCAGCAGTTCACCCGACAGGGAATTCCATGGCTACACCTTC.